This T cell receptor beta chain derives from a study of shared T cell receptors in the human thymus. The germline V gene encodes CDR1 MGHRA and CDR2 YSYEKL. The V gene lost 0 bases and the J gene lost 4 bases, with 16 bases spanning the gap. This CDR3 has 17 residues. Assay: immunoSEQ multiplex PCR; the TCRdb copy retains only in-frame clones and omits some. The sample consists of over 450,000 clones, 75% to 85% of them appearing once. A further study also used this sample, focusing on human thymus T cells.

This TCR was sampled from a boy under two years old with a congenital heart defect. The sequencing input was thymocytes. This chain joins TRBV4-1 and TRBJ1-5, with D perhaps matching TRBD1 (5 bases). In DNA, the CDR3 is TGCGCCAGCAGCCAAGACACACACGGGGGGGGTAATCAGCCCCAGCATTTT. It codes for CASSQDTHGGGNQPQHF.